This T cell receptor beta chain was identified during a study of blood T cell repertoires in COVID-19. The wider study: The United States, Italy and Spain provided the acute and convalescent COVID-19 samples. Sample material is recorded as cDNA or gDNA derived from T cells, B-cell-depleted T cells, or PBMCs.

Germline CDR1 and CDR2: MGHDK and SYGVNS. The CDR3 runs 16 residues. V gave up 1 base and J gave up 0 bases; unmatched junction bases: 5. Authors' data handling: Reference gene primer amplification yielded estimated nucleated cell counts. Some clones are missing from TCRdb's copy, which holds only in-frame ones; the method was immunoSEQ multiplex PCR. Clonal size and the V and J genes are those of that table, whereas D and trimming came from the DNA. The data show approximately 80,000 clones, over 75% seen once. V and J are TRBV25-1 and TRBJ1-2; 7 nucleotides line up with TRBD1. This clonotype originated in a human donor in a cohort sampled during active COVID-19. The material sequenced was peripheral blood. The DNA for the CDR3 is TGTGCCAGCAGTGAATTTTCAGGGGGACCTAACTATGGCTACACCTTC. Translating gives CASSEFSGGPNYGYTF.